The 30 T cell receptor beta chains below all came from one sample that was sequenced in a study of shared clonotypes between healthy human individuals. Sequenced by immunoSEQ multiplex PCR; TCRdb stores in-frame clones only, minus some. The sample includes some 630,000 clones, 95% to 96% of them seen just once. CD45RO-negative cells were positively selected for CCR7, leaving out terminally differentiated effector memory CD45RA+ cells. Material for sequencing was naive CD8+ T cells sorted from blood. The receptors shown here come from a woman in her twenties or thirties in good health.

This chain uses TRBV11-2 with TRBJ2-1, with TRBD1 matching 8 bases. This CDR3 is 16 amino acids long. Per germline, CDR1 SGHAT and CDR2 FQNNGV. J was trimmed by 7 bases and V by 1 base; bases with no gene match: 9. DNA for the CDR3: TGTGCCAGCAGCTTAGTTAGGGCAGGGGGCACGAATGAGCAGTTCTTC. Encoded protein: CASSLVRAGGTNEQFF.

This chain joins TRBV6-1 and TRBJ2-1; the match to TRBD2 covers 9 bases. CDR1 MNHNS and CDR2 SASEGT come from the germline V gene. The CDR3 runs to 19 residues. Germline trimming cut 0 bases from V and 0 bases from J; bases unmatched to any gene: 9. CDR3 sequence reads: CASSEAWAYSGSSYNEQFF. CDR3 bases: TGTGCCAGCAGTGAAGCCTGGGCCTATAGCGGGAGCTCCTACAATGAGCAGTTCTTC.

V and J are TRBV28 and TRBJ2-1; TRBD2 matches at 10 bases. This CDR3 region has 14 residues. The V and J ends lost 5 bases and 3 bases, in that order; junction bases with no gene match: 1. Germline V gives CDR1 MDHEN, CDR2 SYDVKM. This chain's CDR3 is CASSRTSGYNEQFF. The CDR3, as DNA: TGTGCCAGCAGTAGGACTAGCGGCTACAATGAGCAGTTCTTC.

V gene TRBV28 combines with J gene TRBJ2-7; 12 bases are shared with TRBD1. Germline values: CDR1 MDHEN, CDR2 SYDVKM. The CDR3 has 15 residues. With V trimmed by 3 bases and J by 3 bases, 3 bases remained unmatched. As DNA, the CDR3 is TGTGCCAGCAGTTTCGGGACAGGGGGCGGCTACGAGCAGTACTTC. Translated: CASSFGTGGGYEQYF.

The genes are TRBV6-6 and TRBJ2-5, with D perhaps TRBD1 or TRBD2 (5 bases each). Matching the DNA end better, TRBJ2-7 makes the J call doubtful. The CDR3 is 14 residues long. Per the germline V gene, CDR1 is MNHNY and CDR2 is SVGAGI (reference sequence). The CDR3 region has the DNA TGTGCCAGCAGTATCGGGGCCGGGGACTACGAGCAGTACTTC. It codes for CASSIGAGDYEQYF.

This chain joins TRBV6-5 and TRBJ2-7; weak D call: TRBD2 (5 bases). V gave up 4 bases and J gave up 2 bases, with 9 bases separating them. Germline assignment: CDR1 MNHEY and CDR2 SVGAGI. CDR3 length: 13 residues. The CDR3 DNA is TGTGCCAGCAGTTTTCTAGCTACCTACGAGCAGTACTTC. Encoded protein: CASSFLATYEQYF.

The rearrangement joins TRBV5-1 to TRBJ1-1, with 8 bases identical to TRBD1. Germline lookup yields CDR1 SGHRS and CDR2 YFSETQ. The CDR3 length is 16 residues. V shed 4 bases, J shed 0 bases, and the junction held 8 bases outside the gene matches. CDR3 DNA: TGCGCCAGCAGCCACCGGACAGGGATCATGAACACTGAAGCTTTCTTT. Protein: CASSHRTGIMNTEAFF.

The chain combines TRBV28 with TRBJ2-7; possible D gene TRBD2, 6 bases. The length of the CDR3 is 14 residues. Germline-derived CDR1 and CDR2 are MDHEN and SYDVKM. Trimming shortened V by 8 bases and J by 0 bases, and 14 bases separated the two germline ends. The CDR3: CASVLEGTSYEQYF. CDR3 bases: TGTGCCAGCGTTTTGGAGGGAACCTCCTACGAGCAGTACTTC.

This clone has only one observation. The chain carries TRBV4-2 and TRBJ1-1, with D unresolved. There are 14 residues in the CDR3. V lost 1 base to trimming and J lost 4 bases, with 10 bases between them. Germline-derived CDR1 and CDR2 are LGHNA and YNFKEQ. As DNA, the CDR3 is TGTGCCAGCAGCCAAGTCCCAGCGGGCACTGAAGCTTTCTTT. This translates into CASSQVPAGTEAFF.

The V call is TRBV10-1, the J call TRBJ2-1; TRBD2 matches 12 bases. The CDR3 contains 14 residues. The junction had 1 base not matched to a gene; V was cut back by 3 bases and J by 7 bases. Germline assignment: CDR1 WNHNN and CDR2 SYGVQD (reference sequence). This chain's CDR3 is CASSELAGGNEQFF. The CDR3 bases are TGCGCCAGCAGTGAACTAGCGGGAGGAAATGAGCAGTTCTTC.

This chain links TRBV15 with TRBJ1-5, with 9 bases that match TRBD1. Trimming cost V 8 bases and J 0 bases; bases outside gene matches: 8. The germline V gene has CDR1 LNHNV and CDR2 YYDKDF (reference sequence). This CDR3 contains 16 residues. The CDR3 here is CATAQDRGYSNQPQHF. The CDR3 DNA reads as TGTGCCACCGCGCAGGACAGGGGATATAGCAATCAGCCCCAGCATTTT.

The CDR3 DNA is TGTGCCACCAGATCCGAGGGGGGGTTCTACGAGCAGTACTTC. Its protein is CATRSEGGFYEQYF. The chain links TRBV28 to TRBJ2-7; a possible D gene is TRBD2 (7 bases). Trimming shortened V by 10 bases and J by 3 bases, and 19 bases separated the two germline ends. The CDR3 length is 14 residues. CDR1 and CDR2 from the germline V gene are MDHEN and SYDVKM.

As DNA, the CDR3 is TGTGCCAGCAGTTTGACGGACAGGGAAGCCCTCTATGGCTACACCTTC. This codes for CASSLTDREALYGYTF. This sequence joins TRBV28 and TRBJ1-2; 8 bases match TRBD1. CDR3 size: 16 residues. The J segment lost 4 bases and the V segment lost 3 bases, leaving 10 bases of the junction unmatched. CDR1 and CDR2 from the germline V gene are MDHEN and SYDVKM.

This rearrangement joins TRBV10-3 to TRBJ1-4, with D possibly TRBD1 on 5 matching bases. The germline CDR1 and CDR2 sequences are ENHRY and SYGVKD. The CDR3 length is 17 residues. V was trimmed by 0 bases and J by 2 bases, leaving 13 bases between them. This CDR3 is CAISESFQTDTNEKLFF. The CDR3 DNA reads as TGTGCCATCAGTGAGTCTTTCCAGACAGACACTAATGAAAAACTGTTTTTT.

The J gene is TRBJ2-1, the V gene TRBV13; no clear D. This CDR3 region has 13 residues. Trimming stripped 0 bases from V and 8 bases from J, with 8 bases between. The V gene's germline CDR1 is PRHDT and CDR2 FYEKMQ (reference sequence). CDR3 amino acids: CASSLGLADEQFF. CDR3 DNA: TGTGCCAGCAGCTTAGGGTTAGCCGATGAGCAGTTCTTC.

This rearrangement joins TRBV6-1 to TRBJ1-2; unclear D gene. The CDR3 consists of 15 residues. Germline CDR1 is MNHNS and CDR2 is SASEGT. Trimming stripped 7 bases from V and 0 bases from J, with 15 bases between. The CDR3: CASKAGMQANYGYTF. DNA of the CDR3: TGTGCCAGCAAGGCAGGAATGCAAGCTAACTATGGCTACACCTTC.

The chain joins TRBV11-3 to TRBJ2-1; no firm D call. CDR1 is SGHNT and CDR2 is YENEEA in the germline V gene. Trimming removed 2 bases at V and 6 bases at J, with 5 bases between. The CDR3 consists of 12 residues. CDR3 nucleotide sequence: TGTGCCAGCAGCTTAATCGGCAATGAGCAGTTCTTC. As protein: CASSLIGNEQFF.

The chain employs TRBV28 and TRBJ1-1; 8 nucleotides agree with TRBD1. The CDR3 totals 11 residues. Germline loops: CDR1 MDHEN, CDR2 SYDVKM. V was clipped by 11 bases and J by 7 bases; unmatched bases: 6. This chain's CDR3 is CAGPDRDEAFF. DNA for the CDR3: TGTGCCGGACCGGACAGGGATGAAGCTTTCTTT.

This chain uses TRBV7-6 with TRBJ2-7; 7 positions agree with TRBD1. Germline values: CDR1 SGHVS, CDR2 FNYEAQ. The V and J ends lost 5 bases and 0 bases, in that order; junction bases with no gene match: 16. The CDR3 consists of 18 residues. CDR3 amino acids: CASSPQGSGQRPSYEQYF. The CDR3 DNA sequence: TGTGCCAGCAGCCCACAGGGGTCTGGACAGCGTCCCTCCTACGAGCAGTACTTC.

This chain links TRBV9 with TRBJ2-7; a weak D match, TRBD2 (6 bases). The V end was cut by 3 bases, the J end by 6 bases, with 10 bases between. Germline CDR1 and CDR2: SGDLS and YYNGEE. There are 12 residues in the CDR3. CDR3 in DNA: TGTGCCAGCAGCGGACTAGAGGGCGAGCAGTACTTC. Its protein product is CASSGLEGEQYF.

The gene calls are TRBV27 and TRBJ1-1; the D gene is possibly TRBD1 (5 bases). The CDR3 runs to 15 residues. V shed 2 bases and J shed 5 bases, with 15 bases lying between them. Germline V lookup: CDR1 MNHEY, CDR2 SMNVEV (reference sequence). CDR3 nucleotide sequence: TGTGCCAGCAGTTTAGTTTCGTGGGGGGGTACTGAAGCTTTCTTT. Translated: CASSLVSWGGTEAFF.

V gene TRBV27 combines with J gene TRBJ1-5; TRBD1 is a possible D gene (6 bases). Looked up from germline, CDR1 is MNHEY and CDR2 is SMNVEV (reference sequence). With 6 bases removed from V and 2 bases from J, the gap between germline ends came to 14 bases. The CDR3 totals 15 residues. CDR3 protein: CASRISGAGNQPQHF. DNA of the CDR3: TGTGCCAGCAGGATTTCGGGGGCTGGCAATCAGCCCCAGCATTTT.

This clone was seen only a few times. The chain employs TRBV5-4 and TRBJ1-4; D possibly corresponds to TRBD1 (5 bases). Germline CDR1 SGHNT, CDR2 YYREEE (reference sequence). The CDR3 spans 14 residues. Trimming removed 3 bases at V and 8 bases at J, with 14 bases between. As DNA, the CDR3 is TGTGCCAGCAGCTCCTTTCAGGGAGGAGAAAAACTGTTTTTT. Translation: CASSSFQGGEKLFF.

The chain joins TRBV9 to TRBJ2-1; 13 bases map to TRBD2. V lost 3 bases and J lost 1; bases outside the gene matches: 4. From germline, CDR1 is SGDLS and CDR2 YYNGEE. The length of the CDR3 is 17 residues. The DNA of the CDR3 is TGTGCCAGCAGCGATGGGACTAGCGGGATTTCCTACAATGAGCAGTTCTTC. It encodes CASSDGTSGISYNEQFF. The full variable domain, rest sourced from reference TRBV9 and TRBJ2-1, is DSGVTQTPKHLITATGQRVTLRCSPRSGDLSVYWYQQSLDQGLQFLIQYYNGEERAKGNILERFSAQQFPDLHSELNLSSLELGDSALYFCASSDGTSGISYNEQFFGPGTRLTVL.

In this sample, this clone turned up once. The chain carries TRBV29-1 and TRBJ2-4; no clear D. The CDR3 has 15 amino acids. CDR1 is SQVTM, CDR2 ANQGSEA, per germline. V shed 0 bases and J shed 2 bases, with 11 bases lying between them. CDR3 bases: TGCAGCGTTGAAGATGCCGTGTCTTCCAAAAACATTCAGTACTTC. It specifies CSVEDAVSSKNIQYF. Full variable domain (outside the CDR3, taken from reference TRBV29-1 and TRBJ2-4): SAVISQKPSRDICQRGTSLTIQCQVDSQVTMMFWYRQQPGQSLTLIATANQGSEATYESGFVIDKFPISRPNLTFSTLTVSNMSPEDSSIYLCSVEDAVSSKNIQYFGAGTRLSVL.

This clone was seen just once. The chain uses TRBV2 and TRBJ2-2; no clear D. CDR1 and CDR2 (germline): SNHLY, FYNNEI. The CDR3 is 14 residues long. Between the trimmed V and J ends, which lost 1 base and 0 bases, there was a span of 3 bases. CDR3 in amino acids: CASSEVTNTGELFF. CDR3 bases: TGTGCCAGCAGTGAAGTAACGAACACCGGGGAGCTGTTTTTT.

V and J are TRBV7-8 and TRBJ2-1; TRBD2 matches 11 bases. CDR3 size: 15 residues. The germline V gene has CDR1 SGHVS and CDR2 FQNEAQ. Losses at the gene ends were 5 bases for V and 2 bases for J; bases not matched to a gene: 2. CDR3 DNA sequence: TGTGCCAGCAGCGGGACTAGCGGAGCCTACAATGAGCAGTTCTTC. Amino acids: CASSGTSGAYNEQFF. Full variable domain (rest looked up from reference TRBV7-8 and TRBJ2-1): GAGVSQSPRYKVAKRGQDVALRCDPISGHVSLFWYQQALGQGPEFLTYFQNEAQLDKSGLPSDRFFAERPEGSVSTLKIQRTQQEDSAVYLCASSGTSGAYNEQFFGPGTRLTVL.

The chain couples TRBV28 to TRBJ1-1, with TRBD1 identical over 10 bases. The CDR3 is 16 residues long. The V and J ends lost 1 base and 6 bases, in that order; junction bases with no gene match: 8. Germline V gene data show CDR1 as MDHEN and CDR2 as SYDVKM. The CDR3, as DNA: TGTGCCAGCAGTTTATCCCCACCTGGGACAGGGGCTGAAGCTTTCTTT. Its translation: CASSLSPPGTGAEAFF.

A note on this clone: Other DNA sequences in the sample encode the same CDR3. The chain combines TRBV27 with TRBJ2-7; possible D gene TRBD2, 5 bases. V was clipped by 2 bases and J by 0 bases, with 5 bases between them. The CDR3 totals 13 residues. Germline CDR1 and CDR2: MNHEY and SMNVEV (reference sequence). In nucleotides, the CDR3 is TGTGCCAGCAGTTTAAGCGGCTCCTACGAGCAGTACTTC. Protein sequence: CASSLSGSYEQYF.

This clone has only one observation. This chain uses TRBV27 with TRBJ2-7; D gene uncertain. The CDR3 runs 12 residues. V was cut by 8 bases and J by 4 bases, with 12 bases left in between. The germline V gene has CDR1 MNHEY and CDR2 SMNVEV (reference sequence). CDR3 nucleotide sequence: TGTGCCAGCCAAGGGCCGGATTACGAGCAGTACTTC. Translated, it gives CASQGPDYEQYF.